This T cell receptor beta chain comes out of a study of cytomegalovirus exposure and HLA in healthy donors. Study-level results: The classifier was said to identify cytomegalovirus status with high specificity and sensitivity. A later analysis linked a missense variant in DCLRE1C to the trimming of TCR beta V and J genes. According to the study, approximately 150 TCR beta chains were cytomegalovirus-associated.

PCR was performed using 60 Vbeta and 13 Jbeta primers. Clones were read by immunoSEQ multiplex PCR, and TCRdb kept only the in-frame ones, dropping some. The table records about 170,000 clones, approximately 70% of them present only once. On this clone itself: Antigen: not known.

The source of this sequence is a man in his forties or fifties in good health and CMV-seropositive. Sequencing was performed on PBMCs.

CDR3 bases: TGTGCCAGCAGCGTAGGACTAGCGGGGAACAATGAGCAGTTCTTC. Amino acids: CASSVGLAGNNEQFF. The rearrangement uses TRBV7-3 and TRBJ2-1; 12 nucleotides line up with TRBD2. CDR1 is SGHTA, CDR2 FQGTGA, per germline. J was trimmed by 5 bases and V by 5 bases; bases with no gene match: 4. CDR3 length equals 15 residues.